The present T cell receptor (beta chain) was sequenced within a study of control samples from healthy donors and cancer patients (dated by TCRdb to the early 2020s). Libraries were constructed by the immunoSEQ multiplex PCR assay. TCRdb provides this immuneACCESS table in a form limited to in-frame rearrangements. Some clones are lacking; in checked studies, under half of them reflect an unresolved V gene, and why the rest are absent is not known. The sample has approximately 150,000 clones on record, about 91% of them singletons. About 3% of the sample is in the top ten clones. Comment on this clone: What antigen it recognizes has not been identified. No base quality values were provided; no much bigger clone lies one nucleotide off.

Measured from the cysteine to the phenylalanine, the CDR3 is 14 residues long. The DNA shown is the 42-base CDR3, in frame from base 1. The V end loses 2 bases and the J end loses 3 bases, and a stretch of 8 bases separates them. As encoded in the germline V gene, CDR1 is MDHEN while CDR2 is SYDVKM. The chain employs TRBV28 and TRBJ1-5; the D segment cannot be called with confidence. Sequencing input: blood. The sequence came from a young man in good health. The nucleotide sequence is given as TGTGCCAGCAGTTTACAGCTCTCCAATCAGCCCCAGCATTTT. Its translation reads: CASSLQLSNQPQHF.